A selection of T cell receptor beta chains follows, all from one sample in a study of blood T cell repertoires in COVID-19. The protocol was immunoSEQ multiplex PCR, while the TCRdb copy is restricted to in-frame clones and leaves out a portion. This table holds 300,000 to 400,000 clones, 90% found once. Specimen: PBMCs or T cells enriched from blood (not recorded which). The receptors were gathered from a man in his 60s who had recovered from COVID-19. The CDR3 runs from the conserved cysteine through the conserved F or W. A D gene is named only where the DNA matches it firmly. Size tells how often a clone was seen (once, few, many) or the class of an expanded clone, and some rows leave it out.

J gene	D gene	clone size	V gene	CDR3 length	CDR3 protein	CDR3 DNA
TRBJ2-7	NA	NA	TRBV6-5	13	CASSYGRAYEQYF	TGTGCCAGCAGTTATGGGAGAGCCTACGAGCAGTACTTC
TRBJ2-1	TRBD2	NA	TRBV4-1	16	CASSQQLAGRYNEQFF	TGCGCCAGCAGCCAACAACTAGCGGGAAGATACAATGAGCAGTTCTTC
TRBJ2-5	NA	NA	TRBV5-1	15	CASSFTWSLGETQYF	TGCGCCAGCAGCTTTACTTGGAGTCTTGGAGAGACCCAGTACTTC
TRBJ2-7	NA	NA	TRBV14	13	CASSPRQGSEQYF	TGTGCCAGCAGCCCGCGGCAGGGGAGCGAGCAGTACTTC
TRBJ2-7	NA	NA	TRBV5-1	12	CASSLTAYEQYF	TGCGCCAGCAGCTTAACAGCCTACGAGCAGTACTTC
TRBJ1-1	NA	NA	TRBV6-2/TRBV6-3	13	CASSYSTNTEAFF	TGTGCCAGCAGTTATTCTACGAACACTGAAGCTTTCTTT
TRBJ1-5	NA	NA	TRBV6-6	11	CASSDRGPQHF	TGTGCCAGCAGCGATAGGGGGCCCCAGCATTTT
TRBJ1-6	TRBD1	NA	TRBV9	15	CASSVAAGGISPLHF	TGTGCCAGCAGCGTAGCGGCAGGGGGCATTTCACCCCTCCACTTT
TRBJ1-1	NA	NA	TRBV11-3	15	CASSLGGPGNTEAFF	TGTGCCAGCAGCTTAGGAGGGCCGGGGAACACTGAAGCTTTCTTT
TRBJ1-2	NA	NA	TRBV2	14	CARLDAVSNYGYTF	TGTGCCAGGCTTGACGCGGTTAGTAACTATGGCTACACCTTC
TRBJ2-7	NA	NA	TRBV5-6	13	CASSLYLGNEQYF	TGTGCCAGCAGCTTGTATCTAGGCAACGAGCAGTACTTC
TRBJ2-2	NA	NA	TRBV6-5	14	CASSRRRGAGELFF	TGTGCCAGCTCACGCAGGAGGGGTGCCGGGGAGCTGTTTTTT
TRBJ1-5	NA	NA	TRBV6-2/TRBV6-3	16	CASSRGTIYSNQPQHF	TGTGCCAGCAGCCGAGGGACTATTTATAGCAATCAGCCCCAGCATTTT
TRBJ1-5	NA	NA	TRBV2	13	CASGRGGNQPQHF	TGTGCCAGCGGGCGGGGTGGCAATCAGCCCCAGCATTTT
TRBJ1-2	TRBD1	NA	TRBV28	16	CASSLFGTGNLRPYTF	TGTGCCAGCAGTTTGTTCGGGACAGGGAATTTACGGCCCTACACCTTC
TRBJ2-5	TRBD2	once	TRBV2	17	CASSERRRGGPQETQYF	TGTGCCAGCAGTGAAAGGCGTCGCGGGGGGCCTCAAGAGACCCAGTACTTC
TRBJ2-1	NA	NA	TRBV3-1/TRBV3-2	16	CASSQGVEEFNNEQFF	TGTGCCAGCAGCCAAGGCGTAGAGGAGTTCAACAATGAGCAGTTCTTC
TRBJ2-5	NA	once	TRBV15	13	CATSRQTGETQYF	TGTGCCACCAGCAGACAAACGGGGGAGACCCAGTACTTC
TRBJ1-4	TRBD1	once	TRBV2	13	CASSSRGREKLFF	TGTGCCAGCAGCTCCAGGGGGCGTGAAAAACTGTTTTTT
TRBJ2-7	NA	NA	TRBV4-2	13	CASSQERYYEQYF	TGTGCCAGCAGCCAAGAGAGATATTACGAGCAGTACTTC
TRBJ2-5	NA	NA	TRBV9	14	CASSVAGRQETQYF	TGTGCCAGCAGCGTAGCGGGAAGGCAAGAGACCCAGTACTTC
TRBJ1-1	NA	NA	TRBV11-2	13	CASSQGEGTEAFF	TGTGCCAGCAGCCAGGGTGAAGGCACTGAAGCTTTCTTT
TRBJ2-3	NA	NA	TRBV24-1	16	CATSDIGSRSTDTQYF	TGTGCCACCAGTGATATAGGTAGCCGCTCCACAGATACGCAGTATTTT
TRBJ2-1	TRBD1	few	TRBV7-9	14	CASSLADRYNEQFF	TGTGCCAGCAGCTTAGCGGACAGGTACAATGAGCAGTTCTTC
TRBJ1-1	NA	NA	TRBV7-3	13	CASSLGGGPEAFF	TGTGCCAGCAGCTTAGGGGGAGGTCCTGAAGCTTTCTTT
TRBJ1-3	NA	NA	TRBV9	13	CASSAHPGNTIYF	TGTGCCAGCAGCGCCCACCCCGGGAACACCATATATTTT
TRBJ1-1	NA	few	TRBV6-5	13	CASRDQAYTEAFF	TGTGCCAGCAGGGATCAGGCCTACACTGAAGCTTTCTTT
TRBJ1-2	NA	NA	TRBV19	12	CASSISGFGYTF	TGTGCCAGTAGTATATCCGGGTTTGGCTACACCTTC
TRBJ1-2	TRBD1	once	TRBV6-5	15	CASRRTGITNYGYTF	TGTGCCAGCAGGAGGACAGGGATAACTAACTATGGCTACACCTTC
TRBJ2-5	NA	NA	TRBV4-2	14	CASSQVLARETQYF	TGTGCCAGCAGCCAAGTACTAGCCCGGGAGACCCAGTACTTC
TRBJ2-1	TRBD1	NA	TRBV24-1	13	CATGTDTVNEQFF	TGTGCCACCGGGACAGATACTGTCAATGAGCAGTTCTTC
TRBJ2-7	TRBD1	NA	TRBV5-8	15	CASSSGTGEMVEQYF	TGTGCCAGCAGCTCAGGGACAGGGGAGATGGTCGAGCAGTACTTC
TRBJ2-7	TRBD1	NA	TRBV14	15	CASSRRTGGSYEQYF	TGTGCCAGCAGCCGAAGGACAGGGGGCTCCTACGAGCAGTACTTC
TRBJ1-3	NA	NA	TRBV7-9	13	CASAIDSGNTIYF	TGTGCCAGCGCAATAGACTCTGGAAACACCATATATTTT
TRBJ2-7	TRBD1	NA	TRBV7-9	11	CASRQGYEQYF	TGTGCCAGCCGACAGGGCTACGAGCAGTACTTC
TRBJ2-7	TRBD1	NA	TRBV12-5	14	CASGTGEPSYEQYF	TGTGCTAGTGGGACAGGGGAGCCCTCCTACGAGCAGTACTTC
TRBJ2-2	NA	NA	TRBV7-9	16	CASSLAAGLNTGELFF	TGTGCCAGCAGCTTAGCGGCGGGACTGAACACCGGGGAGCTGTTTTTT
TRBJ1-2	TRBD1	NA	TRBV4-3	15	CASSQDRQGARGYTF	TGCGCCAGCAGCCAAGATCGACAGGGGGCTAGGGGCTACACCTTC
TRBJ2-7	NA	NA	TRBV6-4	17	CASSAAGPRVGRNEQYF	TGTGCCAGCAGTGCCGCCGGCCCCCGGGTAGGCCGAAACGAGCAGTACTTC